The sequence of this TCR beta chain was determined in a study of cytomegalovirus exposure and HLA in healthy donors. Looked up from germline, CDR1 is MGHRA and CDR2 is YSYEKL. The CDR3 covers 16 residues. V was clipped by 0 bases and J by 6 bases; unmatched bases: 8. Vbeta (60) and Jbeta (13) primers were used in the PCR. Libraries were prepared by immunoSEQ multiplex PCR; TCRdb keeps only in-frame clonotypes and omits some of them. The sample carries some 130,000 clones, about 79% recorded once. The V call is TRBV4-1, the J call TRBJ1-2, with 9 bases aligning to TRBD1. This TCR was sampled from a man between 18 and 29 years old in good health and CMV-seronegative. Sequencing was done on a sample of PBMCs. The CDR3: CASSQEMGQGTDGYTF. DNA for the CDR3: TGCGCCAGCAGCCAAGAGATGGGACAGGGAACTGATGGCTACACCTTC.